The 19 T cell receptor beta chains below were found in one sample sequenced in a study of Graves' ophthalmopathy and Graves' hyperthyroidism. The authors amplified TCR beta CDR3 regions from RNA transcripts. RT-PCR was first run with HTBI primers, then multiplex PCR in a second round. TCRdb used MiXCR to reprocess the multiplex PCR reads, holding one entry per CDR3 protein. The sample contains 450,000 to 600,000 distinct CDR3 sequences, about 35% of which appear only once. The sample was peripheral blood or thyroid tissue (not recorded which). These receptors originate from an adult man with Graves' hyperthyroidism.

This sequence joins TRBV7-2 and TRBJ2-7; D might be TRBD1 (7 bases). With the DNA end fitting TRBJ2-1 better, the J assignment may be wrong. Germline V gene lookup returns CDR1 SGHTA and CDR2 FQGNSA. This CDR3 comprises 17 residues. Here the CDR3 reads CASSFEWRGTAYNEQFF. In DNA form, the CDR3 reads TGTGCCAGCAGCTTCGAGTGGCGCGGGACAGCCTACAATGAGCAGTTCTTC.

This clonotype was detected many times. V and J are TRBV10-2 and TRBJ2-2, with D possibly TRBD2 on 6 matching bases. In germline, CDR1 is WSHSY, CDR2 SAAADI. The CDR3 consists of 15 residues. Between the trimmed V and J ends, which lost 4 bases and 5 bases, there was a span of 14 bases. CDR3 in amino acids: CASSVGGLVTGELFF. Written as DNA, the CDR3 is TGCGCCAGCAGTGTTGGGGGGTTGGTGACCGGGGAGCTGTTTTTT.

This clonotype has ten or more counts. The rearrangement uses TRBV7-9 and TRBJ2-7; TRBD2 aligns across 14 bases. From germline, CDR1 is SEHNR and CDR2 FQNEAQ (reference sequence). After removal of 3 bases from V and 5 bases from J, the junction contained 6 bases not matched to a gene. The CDR3 consists of 16 residues. CDR3 sequence: CASSFGTSGSIDEQYF. CDR3 nucleotide sequence: TGTGCCAGCAGCTTTGGGACTAGCGGGAGTATCGACGAGCAGTACTTC.

Ten or more counts support this clonotype. The V gene is TRBV10-3, the J gene TRBJ2-2; D ambiguous. Germline V gives CDR1 ENHRY, CDR2 SYGVKD. CDR3 length: 12 residues. Trimming pared 10 bases from V and 4 bases from J, leaving 10 bases between. The CDR3 loop is CASSTSTGELFF. CDR3 in DNA: TGTGCCAGCAGCACTTCCACCGGGGAGCTGTTTTTT.

Concerning this clonotype itself: Sequence at one end of the junction differs from germline and may be a read error. The V and J genes are TRBV7-3 and TRBJ2-7, with D unclear. Germline V gene sequence: CDR1 SGHTA, CDR2 FQGTGA. The CDR3 loop spans 13 amino acids. The CDR3 protein is CTSSSTASYEQYF. The CDR3 DNA reads as TGTACCAGCAGCTCAACAGCGTCCTACGAGCAGTACTTC.

This rearrangement joins TRBV20-1 to TRBJ2-5, with 11 bases identical to TRBD2. The end of the DNA fits TRBJ2-7 better, so the J call may be wrong. The V gene's germline CDR1 is DFQATT and CDR2 SNEGSKA (reference sequence). This CDR3 has 15 amino acids. The CDR3 region is CSARRLAGYSYEQYF. The DNA for the CDR3 is TGCAGTGCTCGTCGACTAGCGGGGTACTCCTACGAGCAGTACTTC.

There are many counts of this clonotype. The rearrangement joins TRBV7-9 to TRBJ2-7; D is undetermined. The CDR3 sequence is 12 residues long. The V and J ends lost 3 bases and 5 bases respectively, with 8 bases between them. Looked up from germline, CDR1 is SEHNR and CDR2 is FQNEAQ (reference sequence). Here the CDR3 DNA reads TGTGCCAGCAGCTTCCGGCCCCACGAGCAGTACTTC. Encoded protein: CASSFRPHEQYF.

As to this clonotype: Mismatch with germline at one junction end may stem from a read error. CDR3 nucleotide sequence: TGTGCCTGGAGGACAGTCTCTGGAAACACCATATATTTT. Translation: CAWRTVSGNTIYF. This chain joins TRBV29-1 and TRBJ1-3, with a possible D match to TRBD1 (6 bases). Germline V gives CDR1 SQVTM, CDR2 ANQGSEA. This CDR3 is 13 amino acids long.

This clonotype was detected only a few times. This chain links TRBV7-9 with TRBJ2-3, with a weak D call TRBD2 (5 bases). V shed 5 bases and J shed 0 bases, with 12 bases lying between them. Germline CDR1 is SEHNR and CDR2 is FQNEAQ (reference sequence). CDR3 length equals 15 residues. The CDR3 bases are TGTGCCAGCAGCCCCGGGGTCCCCAGCACAGATACGCAGTATTTT. It codes for CASSPGVPSTDTQYF.

V gene TRBV28 combines with J gene TRBJ1-1; D unresolved. The CDR3 sequence is 14 residues long. The germline V gene encodes CDR1 MDHEN and CDR2 SYDVKM. Trimming shortened V by 5 bases and J by 1 base, and 11 bases separated the two germline ends. The DNA for the CDR3 is TGTGCCAGCAGTCCACCACCGGGGAACACTGAAGCTTTCTTT. It translates to CASSPPPGNTEAFF. Based on the CDR3 plus reference TRBV28 and TRBJ1-1, the full variable domain is DVKVTQSSRYLVKRTGEKVFLECVQDMDHENMFWYRQDPGLGLRLIYFSYDVKMKEKGDIPEGYSVSREKKERFSLILESASTNQTSMYLCASSPPPGNTEAFFGQGTRLTVV.

This clonotype was seen only once. This rearrangement joins TRBV2 to TRBJ2-5; no firm D call. CDR3 length equals 12 residues. Between the trimmed V and J ends, which lost 7 bases and 4 bases, there was a span of 10 bases. CDR1 SNHLY and CDR2 FYNNEI come from the germline V gene. The CDR3 here is CASNDQGETQYF. DNA of the CDR3: TGTGCCAGCAATGATCAAGGAGAGACCCAGTACTTC.

The rearrangement joins TRBV24-1 to TRBJ2-2; 11 bases agree with TRBD2. The V gene end was trimmed by 6 bases and the J gene end by 6 bases; junction bases not matched to a gene: 11. Per the germline V gene, CDR1 is KGHDR and CDR2 is SFDVKD. This CDR3 has 17 amino acids. The CDR3 spells CATSSATSGTPAGELFF. CDR3 bases: TGTGCCACCAGTTCAGCGACTAGCGGGACCCCCGCCGGGGAGCTGTTTTTT.

This clonotype has at least ten counts. V usage is TRBV7-9 and J usage is TRBJ2-7; 8 bases map to TRBD1. This CDR3 has 13 residues. V dropped 5 bases and J dropped 4; count of bases not matched to a gene: 4. Germline lookup yields CDR1 SEHNR and CDR2 FQNEAQ (reference sequence). CDR3 residues: CASSRTGLYEQYF. The CDR3 bases are TGTGCCAGCAGCAGGACAGGGCTGTACGAGCAGTACTTC.

In this sample, this clonotype turned up many times. The chain links TRBV19 to TRBJ1-6; D gene uncertain. The germline V gene has CDR1 LNHDA and CDR2 SQIVND (reference sequence). The V and J ends lost 7 bases and 10 bases respectively, with 17 bases between them. This CDR3 has 14 amino acids. The CDR3: CASTPSSGVSPLHF. DNA of the CDR3: TGTGCCAGTACTCCCTCCAGCGGGGTCTCACCCCTCCACTTT. Based on the CDR3 plus reference TRBV19 and TRBJ1-6, the full variable domain is DGGITQSPKYLFRKEGQNVTLSCEQNLNHDAMYWYRQDPGQGLRLIYYSQIVNDFQKGDIAEGYSVSREKKESFPLTVTSAQKNPTAFYLCASTPSSGVSPLHFGNGTRLTVT.

The chain's CDR3 is CASSSERSTDTQYF. DNA for the CDR3: TGTGCCAGCAGCTCCGAGCGGAGCACAGATACGCAGTACTTC. The V call is TRBV7-9, the J call TRBJ2-5; weak D call: TRBD2 (5 bases). V lost 4 bases and J 11 bases, leaving 20 bases between the germline ends. Germline V gene data show CDR1 as SEHNR and CDR2 as FQNEAQ (reference sequence). The CDR3 is 14 residues long.

This clonotype was observed a handful of times. Relative to the germline gene, one junction end is altered; a read error may explain this. The DNA of the CDR3 is TGCAGCGTTGAATCGTTGGGAGACAGGGTTTTC. Translated: CSVESLGDRVF. This chain uses TRBV29-1 with TRBJ2-5; 7 bases match TRBD1. This CDR3 comprises 11 residues. CDR1 is SQVTM and CDR2 is ANQGSEA in the germline V gene.

The rearrangement joins TRBV29-1 to TRBJ2-7, with TRBD1 matching over 7 bases. CDR1 and CDR2 (germline): SQVTM, ANQGSEA. Trimming cost V 8 bases and J 1 base; bases outside gene matches: 2. This CDR3 contains 11 residues. CDR3 residues: CSLGQSYEQYF. CDR3 nucleotides: TGCAGCTTGGGACAGTCCTACGAGCAGTACTTC.

V and J are TRBV15 and TRBJ2-6, with TRBD2 as a possible D gene (5 bases). The CDR3 has 15 amino acids. Germline V CDR1 and CDR2: LNHNV, YYDKDF (reference sequence). Trimming left V 3 bases short and J 0 bases short, with 6 bases between. The CDR3 loop reads CATSSGVSGANVLTF. For the CDR3, the DNA is TGTGCCACCAGCAGCGGGGTCTCTGGGGCCAACGTCCTGACTTTC.

CDR3 region: CASSEAGAGGYTF. The CDR3 DNA reads as TGTGCCAGCAGTGAGGCGGGAGCGGGTGGCTACACCTTC. The gene calls are TRBV6-5 and TRBJ1-2; D is ambiguous. V lost 5 bases and J 7 bases, leaving 14 bases between the germline ends. CDR1 is MNHEY, CDR2 SVGAGI, per germline. The CDR3 spans 13 residues.